This passage covers 2 T cell receptor beta chains from one sample sequenced in a study of CD8 T cells in Susac syndrome. RNA, at about 0.45 to 1 ug, was reverse transcribed with random hexamers. TCRdb used MiXCR to reprocess the immunoSEQ multiplex PCR reads, holding one entry per CDR3 protein. The sample gives roughly 190,000 distinct CDR3 sequences, about 93% of which show up once; 0.1% is in the top ten. Sequencing input: CD4+ T cells from PBMCs. These receptors came from a human donor in good health.

The CDR3 here is CASRLAGGRNTEAFF. The CDR3 DNA reads as TGTGCCAGCAGGTTGGCCGGGGGGCGGAACACTGAAGCTTTCTTT. The chain uses TRBV6-2 or TRBV6-3 and TRBJ1-1; tentative D call: TRBD1 (6 bases). Trimming pared 6 bases from V and 1 base from J, leaving 15 bases between. Germline CDR1 is MNHEY and CDR2 is SVGEGT. CDR3 size: 15 residues.

This clonotype was seen only a few times. J is TRBJ1-2 and V is TRBV5-1, with D possibly matching TRBD1 (6 bases). Looked up from germline, CDR1 is SGHRS and CDR2 is YFSETQ. Trimming left V 5 bases short and J 4 bases short, with 9 bases between. The CDR3 has 12 residues. The CDR3 nucleotides read TGCGCCAGCAGGCGGGACATCTATGGCTACACCTTC. Encoded protein: CASRRDIYGYTF.